Listed here are 15 T cell receptor beta chains from one sample, sequenced in a study of siplizumab effects on memory and regulatory T cells. The assay was immunoSEQ multiplex PCR, and TCRdb's table has in-frame clones only and misses some. Found here are under 70,000 clones, 79% of them singletons; the top ten hold about 0.42%. The sequencing sample was made of memory CD4+ T cells sorted from blood. The receptors derive from a human donor in good health.

The chain carries TRBV29-1 and TRBJ2-1; the match to TRBD1 covers 9 bases. Unmatched junction bases numbered 1, after V lost 3 bases and J lost 4 bases. The CDR3 sequence is 13 residues long. CDR1 is SQVTM, CDR2 ANQGSEA, per germline. The DNA of the CDR3 is TGCAGCGTTGACGGGACAGGGTACAATGAGCAGTTCTTC. As protein: CSVDGTGYNEQFF.

This clone was detected only a few times. The chain has TRBV5-1 and TRBJ1-1; weak D call: TRBD1 (5 bases). CDR1 is SGHRS and CDR2 is YFSETQ in the germline V gene. This CDR3 is built from 14 residues. The germline V and J ends were trimmed by 3 bases and 1 base, with 10 bases remaining between them. Here the CDR3 reads CASSWDGENTEAFF. The CDR3 bases are TGCGCCAGCAGCTGGGACGGGGAGAACACTGAAGCTTTCTTT.

The chain has TRBV29-1 and TRBJ1-1; D gene ambiguous. The ends were cut back, 4 bases at V and 7 bases at J, with 22 bases in the middle. Germline V gene lookup returns CDR1 SQVTM and CDR2 ANQGSEA. The length of the CDR3 is 15 residues. The CDR3 reads CSVGRVDTEASEAFF. The CDR3 region has the DNA TGCAGCGTTGGAAGGGTCGACACAGAGGCTAGTGAAGCTTTCTTT.

The V and J genes are TRBV27 and TRBJ1-4, with 8 positions matching TRBD1. The junction had 2 bases not matched to a gene; V was cut back by 2 bases and J by 6 bases. The germline V gene encodes CDR1 MNHEY and CDR2 SMNVEV (reference sequence). The CDR3 totals 14 residues. The CDR3 spells CASSLSRGHEKLFF. The DNA for the CDR3 is TGTGCCAGCAGTTTAAGCAGGGGGCATGAAAAACTGTTTTTT. Full variable domain (rest looked up from reference TRBV27 and TRBJ1-4): EAQVTQNPRYLITVTGKKLTVTCSQNMNHEYMSWYRQDPGLGLRQIYYSMNVEVTDKGDVPEGYKVSRKEKRNFPLILESPSPNQTSLYFCASSLSRGHEKLFFGSGTQLSVL.

The J gene is TRBJ2-3, the V gene TRBV4-2; D is ambiguous. This CDR3 region has 13 residues. V shed 0 bases and J shed 5 bases, with 6 bases lying between them. Germline assignment: CDR1 LGHNA and CDR2 YNFKEQ. CDR3 region: CASSQEAVDTQYF. The CDR3 DNA follows: TGTGCCAGCAGCCAAGAGGCCGTAGATACGCAGTATTTT.

The J gene is TRBJ2-3, the V gene TRBV4-3; D may correspond to TRBD1 or TRBD2 (5 bases each). V lost 4 bases and J 0 bases, leaving 11 bases between the germline ends. The CDR3 has 15 amino acids. Germline V gene sequence: CDR1 LGHNA, CDR2 YSLEER. This chain's CDR3 is CASSLGPGSTDTQYF. The CDR3 DNA reads as TGCGCCAGCAGCCTGGGACCCGGGAGCACAGATACGCAGTATTTT.

As DNA, the CDR3 is TGTGCCAGCAGCGTCCAGGGGGCGGGCAATCAGCCCCAGCATTTT. Residues: CASSVQGAGNQPQHF. The rearrangement joins TRBV7-2 to TRBJ1-5, with TRBD1 matching over 8 bases. The germline V gene encodes CDR1 SGHTA and CDR2 FQGNSA. The ends lost 5 bases at V and 2 bases at J; junction bases unmatched: 5. The CDR3 is 15 residues long.

The chain has TRBV5-5 and TRBJ1-2; possibly TRBD1 for D (6 bases). Trimming removed 4 bases from V and 2 bases from J, with 12 bases in between. Germline lookup yields CDR1 SGHKS and CDR2 YYEKEE (reference sequence). This CDR3 is built from 14 residues. CDR3: CASSHDRSNYGYTF. The CDR3 DNA follows: TGTGCCAGCAGCCACGACAGGAGCAACTATGGCTACACCTTC.

The chain has TRBV30 and TRBJ2-2, with D possibly being TRBD2 (6 bases). V was shortened by 3 bases and J by 5 bases, with 13 bases between the two germline ends. The germline CDR1 and CDR2 sequences are GTSNPN and SVGIG (reference sequence). The CDR3 has 14 amino acids. The CDR3 DNA reads TGTGCCTGGAGAAGCATGGCGGGGACCGGGGAGCTGTTTTTT. It encodes CAWRSMAGTGELFF.

V gene TRBV5-1 combines with J gene TRBJ2-5; 11 nucleotides align to TRBD1. The CDR3 is made up of 16 amino acids. In germline, CDR1 is SGHRS, CDR2 YFSETQ. V was pared by 4 bases and J by 4 bases, with 9 bases of the junction left unmatched. The DNA for the CDR3 is TGCGCCAGCAGCCCAGGGACAGGGGGAATAAGAGAGACCCAGTACTTC. This codes for CASSPGTGGIRETQYF.

The chain is built from TRBV7-3 and TRBJ1-2, with 8 bases that match TRBD1. The germline V gene encodes CDR1 SGHTA and CDR2 FQGTGA. V was clipped by 2 bases and J by 3 bases; unmatched bases: 5. The CDR3 contains 15 residues. CDR3 region: CASSLGSGGDYGYTF. Here the CDR3 DNA reads TGTGCCAGCAGCTTAGGTTCAGGGGGCGACTATGGCTACACCTTC.

A few counts support this clone. The V gene is TRBV19, the J gene TRBJ1-4; no clear D. The germline V gene has CDR1 LNHDA and CDR2 SQIVND (reference sequence). The CDR3 runs 14 residues. The V end was cut by 6 bases, the J end by 7 bases, with 15 bases between. CDR3 sequence reads: CASRMVGPFEKLFF. The CDR3 DNA sequence: TGTGCCAGTAGGATGGTTGGACCCTTTGAAAAACTGTTTTTT.

This clone was recorded a few times. This chain joins TRBV6-1 and TRBJ1-5, with 7 bases matching TRBD1. The germline gives CDR1 MNHNS, CDR2 SASEGT. J lost 3 bases, V lost 7 bases, and 3 bases had no gene match. This CDR3 has 13 amino acids. The CDR3 here is CASTTGINQPQHF. Here the CDR3 DNA reads TGTGCCAGCACGACAGGGATCAATCAGCCCCAGCATTTT.

The gene calls are TRBV5-1 and TRBJ1-1, with 10 nucleotides matching TRBD1. J was trimmed by 7 bases and V by 5 bases; bases with no gene match: 11. Germline-derived CDR1 and CDR2 are SGHRS and YFSETQ. The CDR3 totals 15 residues. The CDR3 DNA reads as TGCGCCAGCAGTTTATGGGACAGGGGTCGTAGTGAAGCTTTCTTT. It is translated as CASSLWDRGRSEAFF.

This sequence joins TRBV6-6 and TRBJ1-1, with D possibly TRBD1 on 5 matching bases. CDR3 length equals 15 residues. Germline CDR1 reads MNHNY; CDR2 reads SVGAGI (reference sequence). Trimming pared 4 bases from V and 8 bases from J, leaving 20 bases between. In DNA, the CDR3 is TGTGCCAGCAGTTCTGGATCGGGAACAGGTTGGGAAGCTTTCTTT. Translation gives CASSSGSGTGWEAFF.